A selection of T cell receptor beta chains follows, all from one sample in a study of cytomegalovirus exposure and HLA in healthy donors. Sequenced by immunoSEQ multiplex PCR; TCRdb stores in-frame clones only, minus some. The table lists some 98,000 clones, about 80% of them singletons. The sequencing input was PBMCs. Receptor source: a man aged 35 to 55 in good health and CMV-seronegative. CDR3s include the opening cysteine and the closing phenylalanine or tryptophan. Some rows have no size entry. The others give once, few or many, or a class for an expanded clone.

-	TRBV7-2	CASSLEGLAYNEQFF
-	TRBV16	CASSQSPTDSNQPQHF
few	TRBV15	CATSRVSRDRVSDTQYF
once	TRBV6-5	CASSSGTEAEQYF
-	TRBV6-1	CASSLADQAFYEQYF
once	TRBV11-2	CASSFSRVGQETQYF
-	TRBV6-5	CASSYAVRRNNEQFF
few	TRBV7-7	CASSLGGTSGIAEETQYF
once	TRBV15	CATSSKGTEIDTDTQYF
once	TRBV6-5	CASSSFSFPSYEQYF
-	TRBV5-4	CASSLGRLAVGETQYF
-	TRBV4-2	CASSHRLPETYEQYF
-	TRBV19	CAPKVRGDYGYTF
-	TRBV6-6	CASGSMGQGNTIYF
-	TRBV7-6	CASSLSSGISETQYF
-	TRBV18	CASSPLAENTGELFF
-	TRBV15	CATSIGTAEDTQYF
-	TRBV5-1	CASSVAQGAVFYGYTF
-	TRBV19	CASSTGRGQAGQPQHF
-	TRBV10-1	CASRASGAYEQYF
-	TRBV5-6	CASSRDSLSPRAFF
-	TRBV6-5	CASSYSEGPIYF
once	TRBV6-4	CASRTDRANTEAFF
-	TRBV5-6	CASSENPGTSASYEQYF
once	TRBV6-1	CASSEHRHRASSGYTF
-	TRBV27	CASSLVPPGDIQYF
-	TRBV11-2	CASSLVRNTDEQFF
once	TRBV6-6	CASSYPSRGNEQFF
-	TRBV11-2	CASSLTPTGLGTEAFF
-	TRBV4-1	CASSQDTGGRKKLFF
-	TRBV5-1	CASSFADTQYF
-	TRBV4-3	CASSRKRGSTDTQYF
-	TRBV30	CAWRVGWTGGYYGYTF
-	TRBV6-6	CASSDPGLGETQYF
once	TRBV2	CASSRQGDSYEQYF
-	TRBV29-1	CNVESIAGGRANEQFF
once	TRBV7-2	CASSQMTSGRAGEQFF
-	TRBV15	CATSRGRGVGTEAFF
-	TRBV7-2	CASSSRGPTSGRTHEQYF
once	TRBV28	CASSFQGSQKTQYF